One sample yielded the 3 T cell receptor beta chains listed below, sequenced in a study of cytomegalovirus exposure and HLA in healthy donors. Primers for the PCR totalled 60 Vbeta and 13 Jbeta. Using immunoSEQ multiplex PCR, the repertoire was profiled, and TCRdb retains in-frame clones only, with some absent. The sample consists of 95,000 to 150,000 clones, about 80% of them appearing once. The sequencing input was PBMCs. The receptors stem from a man under 40 in good health and CMV-seropositive.

The chain has TRBV5-6 and TRBJ1-2, with TRBD1 identical over 8 bases. Trimming removed 2 bases from V and 3 bases from J; junction bases left unmatched: 6. The germline CDR1 and CDR2 sequences are SGHDT and YYEEEE. The CDR3 has 15 amino acids. The CDR3: CASSFKQGVDYGYTF. The CDR3 nucleotides are TGTGCCAGCAGCTTCAAACAGGGGGTTGACTATGGCTACACCTTC.

The chain joins TRBV6-6 to TRBJ1-1; no reliable D call. V lost 6 bases, J lost 0 bases, and 14 bases lay in between. CDR1 is MNHNY, CDR2 SVGAGI, per germline (reference sequence). The CDR3 consists of 15 residues. The CDR3 spells CASRLSTTMNTEAFF. The DNA for the CDR3 is TGTGCCAGCAGGCTTTCGACAACCATGAACACTGAAGCTTTCTTT.

The chain employs TRBV5-1 and TRBJ2-4; the match to TRBD1 covers 9 bases. Germline V gene data show CDR1 as SGHRS and CDR2 as YFSETQ. CDR3 length equals 14 residues. Losses at the gene ends were 3 bases for V and 9 bases for J; bases not matched to a gene: 7. CDR3 coding DNA: TGCGCCAGCAGCTCGGGACAGGGAATGGCCATTCAGTACTTC. It is translated as CASSSGQGMAIQYF.